These T cell receptor beta chains were read from a single sample in a study of Ad26.COV2.S vaccination and SARS-CoV-2 variants. Data came from immunoSEQ multiplex PCR; TCRdb stores just in-frame clones and leaves some out. The table lists hundreds of thousands of clones, around 90% of them singletons. Specimen: peripheral blood, collected in a trial of Ad26.COV2.S vaccine versus placebo. The source is a person aged 18 to 65 who received the Ad26.COV2.S COVID-19 vaccine or a placebo. Each CDR3 is given with its conserved first and last residue.

TRBV11-2,CASSLRGERYEQYF
TRBV14,CASSLQVNTEAFF
TRBV6-6,CASSYPGRQGKNIQYF
TRBV6-2/TRBV6-3,CASSYLAGYTGELFF
TRBV3-1/TRBV3-2,CASSQIQETQYF
TRBV27,CASSWGAGYNEQFF
TRBV5-1,CASSLFQRVVSYEQYF
TRBV7-2,CASSILTGGVSNQPQHF
TRBV11-2,CASSLDRLAVSGANVLTF
TRBV2,CASSSDLNTEAFF
TRBV12-3/TRBV12-4,CASSQLDTQYF
TRBV5-6,CASSPQGHYGYTF
TRBV6-6,CASSYPPPKSTDTQYF
TRBV5-1,CASRGTGTGMNTEAFF
TRBV5-1,CASRTGTLMNTEAFF
TRBV3-1/TRBV3-2,CASSGTTGGTHVPGYF
TRBV18,CASSPGGTLYNEQFF
TRBV4-3,CASSPDRAGELFF
TRBV20-1,CSASTLDHRDTDTQYF
TRBV20-1,CSASPGLGGDTQYF
TRBV9,CASSVHRDRPAGYTF
TRBV5-4,CASSLAGRGRHEQYF
TRBV27,CASSLGAGGTDTQYF
TRBV5-1,CASSGTSGAGEQYF
TRBV7-3,CASSFTGDGNSPLHF
TRBV24-1,CATSDSDRGENEQFF
TRBV23-1,CASTSSYGYTF
TRBV7-3,CASSLSGQGGLWAFF
TRBV6-1,CASSDPEGGTKAFF
TRBV30,CAWSVLLEAFF
TRBV7-9,CASSLARDQPQHF
TRBV6-5,CASSSTGGSYGYTF
TRBV6-4,CASSDSGQDTGELFF
TRBV27,CASSRRGSSYNEQFF
TRBV30,CAWTGAQETQYF
TRBV7-9,CASTPTGDYSPLHF
TRBV7-2,CASSPGQPNEKLFF
TRBV7-9,CASSFIGDNQPQHF
TRBV6-5,CASSRDRGQWEQYF
TRBV15,CATSRDHLGEQYF
TRBV30,CAGSGGPSGNTIYF
TRBV19,CASSDRGHSNQPQHF
TRBV7-3,CASSPARDAGHEQFF
TRBV18,CASSRDSSSYEQYF
TRBV6-1,CASSEQQGSYNEQFF
TRBV2,CASSLPETGGAFRGQETQYF
TRBV30,CAWSGTVNTEAFF
TRBV11-3,CASSLTAVGQAFF
TRBV6-2/TRBV6-3,CASSSTFEGVRYEQYF
TRBV19,CASKGPQAAANSPLHF
TRBV6-5,CAGRKGVNGETQYF
TRBV7-3,CASSRAGVDTQYF
TRBV5-1,CASSLGQGANQPQHF
TRBV12-3/TRBV12-4,CASSIRDRASNF